Below, one T cell receptor (beta chain) is given with its context. CDR1 and CDR2 from the germline V gene are LNHDA and SQIVND (reference sequence). This CDR3 is 13 amino acids long. With 6 bases removed from V and 7 bases from J, the gap between germline ends came to 13 bases. These data originate in a study of blood T cell repertoires in COVID-19. Overall study context: Samples representing acute and convalescent COVID-19 were sourced from the United States, Italy and Spain.

Repertoires were generated with immunoSEQ multiplex PCR, while TCRdb's copy carries only in-frame clones and drops some. The profile shows more than 95,000 clones, 75% to 85% of them singletons. Material for sequencing was peripheral blood. The rearrangement uses TRBV19 and TRBJ1-5; D call uncertain. This TCR was recovered from a man aged 55-75 years with acute or convalescent COVID-19. For the CDR3, the DNA is TGTGCCAGTAGCACAGAGGGAAGACAGCCCCAGCATTTT. Its translation is CASSTEGRQPQHF.